This record looks at one TCR beta chain sequence and its context. What it binds is unknown. These data belong to a study of chemoradiotherapy in HPV16-positive cancers. Whole-study context: Candidate HPV-specific T-cell clones and common TCR motifs came from functional assays in a couple of HPV16-positive patients.

Study-wide points: Better recurrence-free survival went with HPV-responsive T-cell expansion in HPV16-positive patients.

Assay used: immunoSEQ multiplex PCR; TCRdb lists only in-frame clones, some missing. There are about 2,700 clones in the sample; 87% occur only once, and 4% lies in the top ten. Trimming took 6 bases from V and 2 from J, leaving 23 bases between them. Germline V gene sequence: CDR1 LGHNT, CDR2 FRNRAP. The CDR3 has 18 amino acids. This TCR was sampled from a human donor with HPV-associated anogenital cancer. The material was tumor tissue, obtained from a patient who underwent chemoradiotherapy. The V gene is TRBV12-5, the J gene TRBJ1-5; no reliable D call. The CDR3 DNA is TGTGCTAGTGGCCCCGGTCGGGGTTTTGATGCTGGCAATCAGCCCCAGCATTTT. Protein product: CASGPGRGFDAGNQPQHF.